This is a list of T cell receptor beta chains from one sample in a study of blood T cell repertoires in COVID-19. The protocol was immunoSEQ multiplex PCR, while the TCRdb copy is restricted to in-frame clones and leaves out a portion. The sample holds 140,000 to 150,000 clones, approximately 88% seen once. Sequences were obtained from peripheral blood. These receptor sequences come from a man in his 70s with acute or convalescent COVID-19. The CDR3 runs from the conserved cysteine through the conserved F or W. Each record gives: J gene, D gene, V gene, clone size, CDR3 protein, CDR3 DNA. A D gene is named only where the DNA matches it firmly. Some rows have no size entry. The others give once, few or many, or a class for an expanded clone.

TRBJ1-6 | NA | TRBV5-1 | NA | CASSLVEGLRGPLHF | TGCGCCAGCAGCTTGGTGGAGGGCCTCCGGGGGCCCCTCCACTTT
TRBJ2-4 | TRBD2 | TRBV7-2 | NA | CASSLVAGNKRGNIQYF | TGTGCCAGCAGCTTAGTAGCGGGAAACAAGAGGGGGAACATTCAGTACTTC
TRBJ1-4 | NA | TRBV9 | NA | CASSTEGSNEKLFF | TGTGCCAGCAGCACGGAGGGATCTAATGAAAAACTGTTTTTT
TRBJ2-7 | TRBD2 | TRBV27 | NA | CASSFSAGRSYEQYF | TGTGCCAGCAGTTTTTCAGCGGGACGCTCCTACGAGCAGTACTTC
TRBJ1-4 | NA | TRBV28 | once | CASIGQPNEKLFF | TGTGCCAGCATCGGACAGCCTAATGAAAAACTGTTTTTT
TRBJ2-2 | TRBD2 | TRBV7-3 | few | CASSLPLAGGTGELFF | TGTGCCAGCAGCTTACCCTTAGCGGGAGGCACCGGGGAGCTGTTTTTT
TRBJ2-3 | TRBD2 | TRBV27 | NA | CASSPFPSGVGDTQYF | TGTGCCAGCAGTCCTTTCCCTAGCGGGGTAGGAGATACGCAGTATTTT
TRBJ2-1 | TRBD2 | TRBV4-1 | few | CASSRGLAGQQFF | TGCGCCAGCAGCCGGGGACTAGCGGGACAACAGTTCTTC
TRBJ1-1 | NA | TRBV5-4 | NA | CASNPRGQYTEAFF | TGTGCCAGCAACCCCAGGGGCCAGTACACTGAAGCTTTCTTT
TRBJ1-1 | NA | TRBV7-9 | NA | CASSLAIDSGTEAFF | TGTGCCAGCAGCTTAGCAATCGACAGTGGCACTGAAGCTTTCTTT
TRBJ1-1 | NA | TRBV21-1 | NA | CASSKWGGLAEAFF | TGTGCCAGCAGCAAGTGGGGCGGTCTCGCTGAAGCTTTCTTT
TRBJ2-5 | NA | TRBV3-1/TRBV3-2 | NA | CASSQSGQETQYF | TGTGCCAGCAGCCAGTCGGGGCAAGAGACCCAGTACTTC
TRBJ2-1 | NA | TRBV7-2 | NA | CASSSTQGPEQFF | TGTGCCAGCAGCTCCACCCAGGGCCCTGAGCAGTTCTTC
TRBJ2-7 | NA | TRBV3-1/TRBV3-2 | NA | CASSRLQQDDGVYF | TGTGCCAGCAGCCGCCTCCAACAGGACGACGGCGTTTACTTC
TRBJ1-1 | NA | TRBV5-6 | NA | CASSLAPGTEAFF | TGTGCCAGCAGCTTGGCCCCCGGCACTGAAGCTTTCTTT
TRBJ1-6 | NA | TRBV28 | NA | CASSPRGGALNSPLHF | TGTGCCAGCAGTCCGAGGGGAGGGGCGTTGAATTCACCCCTCCACTTT
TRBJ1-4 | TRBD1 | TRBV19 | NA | CASSPDRVKGEKLFF | TGTGCCAGTAGCCCTGACAGGGTAAAGGGTGAAAAACTGTTTTTT
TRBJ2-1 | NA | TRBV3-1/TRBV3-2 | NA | CASSQDSQEPYNEQFF | TGTGCCAGCAGCCAAGATTCACAGGAGCCTTACAATGAGCAGTTCTTC
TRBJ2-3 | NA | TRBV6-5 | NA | CASIQGGSTDTQYF | TGTGCCAGCATCCAGGGGGGAAGCACAGATACGCAGTATTTT
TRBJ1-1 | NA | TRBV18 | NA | CASSGQPLNTEAFF | TGTGCCAGCTCAGGACAGCCACTGAACACTGAAGCTTTCTTT
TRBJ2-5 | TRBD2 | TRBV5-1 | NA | CASSGAGAPRETQYF | TGCGCCAGCAGCGGGGCGGGAGCTCCACGGGAGACCCAGTACTTC